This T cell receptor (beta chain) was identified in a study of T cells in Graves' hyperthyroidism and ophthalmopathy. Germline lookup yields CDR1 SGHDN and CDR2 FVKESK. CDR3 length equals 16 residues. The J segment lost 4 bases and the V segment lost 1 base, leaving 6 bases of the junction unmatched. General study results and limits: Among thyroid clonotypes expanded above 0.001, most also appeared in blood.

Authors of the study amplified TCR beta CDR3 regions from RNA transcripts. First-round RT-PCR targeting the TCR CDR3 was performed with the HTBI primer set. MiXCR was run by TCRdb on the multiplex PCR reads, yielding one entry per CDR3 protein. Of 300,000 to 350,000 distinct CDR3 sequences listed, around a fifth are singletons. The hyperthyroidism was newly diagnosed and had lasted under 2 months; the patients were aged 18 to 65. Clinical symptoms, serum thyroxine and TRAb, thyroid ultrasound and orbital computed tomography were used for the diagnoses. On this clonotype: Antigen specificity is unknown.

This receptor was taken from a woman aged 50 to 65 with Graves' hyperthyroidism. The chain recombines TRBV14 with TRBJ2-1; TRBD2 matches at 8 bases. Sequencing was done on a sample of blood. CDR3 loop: CASSQVAGGPYNEQFF. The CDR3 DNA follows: TGTGCCAGCAGCCAAGTTGCGGGGGGCCCTTACAATGAGCAGTTCTTC.